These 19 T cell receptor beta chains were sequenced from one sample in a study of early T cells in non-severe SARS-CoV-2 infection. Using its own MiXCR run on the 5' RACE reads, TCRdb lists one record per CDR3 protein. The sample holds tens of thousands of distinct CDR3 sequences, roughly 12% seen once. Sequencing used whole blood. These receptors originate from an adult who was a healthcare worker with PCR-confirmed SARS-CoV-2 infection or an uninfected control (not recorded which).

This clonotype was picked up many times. CDR3 sequence (DNA): TGCGCCAGCAGCCAAGATCGCCCCCGACAGGTCGGACTTCAATCAAAACTGTTTTTT. Translated, it gives CASSQDRPRQVGLQSKLFF. The rearrangement links TRBV4-1 to TRBJ1-4; D perhaps matches TRBD1 (6 bases). The V gene lost 0 bases and the J gene lost 10 bases, with 27 bases spanning the gap. The CDR3 is 19 residues long. Germline CDR1 reads MGHRA; CDR2 reads YSYEKL.

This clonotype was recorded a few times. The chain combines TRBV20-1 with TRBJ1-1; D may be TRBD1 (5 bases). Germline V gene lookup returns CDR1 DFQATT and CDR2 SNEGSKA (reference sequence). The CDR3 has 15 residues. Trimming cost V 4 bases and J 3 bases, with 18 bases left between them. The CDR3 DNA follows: TGCAGTGCTATACTCCCCCTCGGGGGGGACACTGAAGCTTTCTTT. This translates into CSAILPLGGDTEAFF.

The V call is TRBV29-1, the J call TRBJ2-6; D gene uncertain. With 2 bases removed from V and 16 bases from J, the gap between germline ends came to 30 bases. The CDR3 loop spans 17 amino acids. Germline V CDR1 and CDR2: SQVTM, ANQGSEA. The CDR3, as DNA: TGCAGCGTTGAAACAGTGCCGAGAGCGCAAAACGCCCCCCGTCTGACTTTC. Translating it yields CSVETVPRAQNAPRLTF.

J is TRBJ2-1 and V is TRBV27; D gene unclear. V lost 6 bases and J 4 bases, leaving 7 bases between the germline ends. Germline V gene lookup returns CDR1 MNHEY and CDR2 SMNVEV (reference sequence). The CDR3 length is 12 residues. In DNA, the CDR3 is TGTGCCAGCAGCAGATCATACAATGAGCAGTTCTTC. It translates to CASSRSYNEQFF.

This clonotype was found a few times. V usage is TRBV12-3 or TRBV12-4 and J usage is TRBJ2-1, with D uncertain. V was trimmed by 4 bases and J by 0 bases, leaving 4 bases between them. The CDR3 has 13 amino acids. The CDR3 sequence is CASSYSSYNEQFF. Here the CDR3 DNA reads TGTGCCAGCAGTTACAGCTCCTACAATGAGCAGTTCTTC.

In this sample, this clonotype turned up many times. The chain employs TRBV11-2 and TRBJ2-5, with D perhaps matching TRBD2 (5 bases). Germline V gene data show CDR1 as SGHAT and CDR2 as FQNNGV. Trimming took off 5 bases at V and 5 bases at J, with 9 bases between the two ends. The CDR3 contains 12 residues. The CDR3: CASSGRVETQYF. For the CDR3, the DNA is TGTGCCAGCAGCGGGAGAGTGGAGACCCAGTACTTC.

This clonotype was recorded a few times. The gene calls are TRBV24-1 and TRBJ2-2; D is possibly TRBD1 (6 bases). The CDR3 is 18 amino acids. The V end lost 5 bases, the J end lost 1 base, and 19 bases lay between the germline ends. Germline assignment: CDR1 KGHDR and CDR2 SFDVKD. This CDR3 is CATSAAVHRDLNTGELFF. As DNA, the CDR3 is TGTGCCACCAGTGCCGCCGTTCACAGGGACCTGAACACCGGGGAGCTGTTTTTT.

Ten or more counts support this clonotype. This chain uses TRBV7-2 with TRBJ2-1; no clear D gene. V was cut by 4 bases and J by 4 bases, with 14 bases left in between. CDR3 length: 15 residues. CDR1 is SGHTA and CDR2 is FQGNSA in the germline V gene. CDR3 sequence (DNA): TGTGCCAGCAGCTCCGCGTTGGGCCATTACAATGAGCAGTTCTTC. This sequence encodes CASSSALGHYNEQFF.

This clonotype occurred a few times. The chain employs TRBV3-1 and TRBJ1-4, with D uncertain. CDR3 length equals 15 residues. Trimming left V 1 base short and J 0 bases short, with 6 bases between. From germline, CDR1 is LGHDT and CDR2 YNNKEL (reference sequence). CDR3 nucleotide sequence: TGTGCCAGCAGCCAAGCCGCCACAACTAATGAAAAACTGTTTTTT. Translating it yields CASSQAATTNEKLFF.

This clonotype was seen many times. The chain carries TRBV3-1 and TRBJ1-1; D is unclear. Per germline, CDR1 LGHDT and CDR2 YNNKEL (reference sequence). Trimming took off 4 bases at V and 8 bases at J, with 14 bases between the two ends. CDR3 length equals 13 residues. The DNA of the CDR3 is TGTGCCAGCAGCCCGCGGGATCCCTGGGAAGCTTTCTTT. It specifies CASSPRDPWEAFF.

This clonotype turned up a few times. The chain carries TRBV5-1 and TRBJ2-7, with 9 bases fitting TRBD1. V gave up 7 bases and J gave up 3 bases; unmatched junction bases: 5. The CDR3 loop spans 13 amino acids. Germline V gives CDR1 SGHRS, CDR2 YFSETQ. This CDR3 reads CASRTGEGYEQYF. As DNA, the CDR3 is TGCGCCAGCCGGACAGGGGAGGGCTACGAGCAGTACTTC. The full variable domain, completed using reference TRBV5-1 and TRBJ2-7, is KAGVTQTPRYLIKTRGQQVTLSCSPISGHRSVSWYQQTPGQGLQFLFEYFSETQRNKGNFPGRFSGRQFSNSRSEMNVSTLELGDSALYLCASRTGEGYEQYFGPGTRLTVT.

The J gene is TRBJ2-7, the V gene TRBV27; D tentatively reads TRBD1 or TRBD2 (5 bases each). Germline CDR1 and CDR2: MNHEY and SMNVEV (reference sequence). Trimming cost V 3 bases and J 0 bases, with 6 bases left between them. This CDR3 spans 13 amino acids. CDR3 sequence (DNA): TGTGCCAGCAGTTTCGGGACCTCCTACGAGCAGTACTTC. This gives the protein CASSFGTSYEQYF.

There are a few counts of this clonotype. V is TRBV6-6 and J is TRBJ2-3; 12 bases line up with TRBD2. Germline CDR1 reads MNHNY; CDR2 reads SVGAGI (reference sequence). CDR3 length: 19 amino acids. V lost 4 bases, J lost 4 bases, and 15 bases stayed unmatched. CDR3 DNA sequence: TGTGCCAGCAGTTCCCCAACTAGCGGGAGGCGTTTGATGTCAGATACGCAGTATTTT. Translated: CASSSPTSGRRLMSDTQYF.

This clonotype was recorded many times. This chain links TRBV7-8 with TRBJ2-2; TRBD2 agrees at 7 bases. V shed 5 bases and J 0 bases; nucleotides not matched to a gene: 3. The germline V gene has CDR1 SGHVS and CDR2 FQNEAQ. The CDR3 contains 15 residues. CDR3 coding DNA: TGTGCCAGCAGCCCAAGCGGGACGAACACCGGGGAGCTGTTTTTT. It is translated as CASSPSGTNTGELFF. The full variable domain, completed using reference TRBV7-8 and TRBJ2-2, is GAGVSQSPRYKVAKRGQDVALRCDPISGHVSLFWYQQALGQGPEFLTYFQNEAQLDKSGLPSDRFFAERPEGSVSTLKIQRTQQEDSAVYLCASSPSGTNTGELFFGEGSRLTVL.

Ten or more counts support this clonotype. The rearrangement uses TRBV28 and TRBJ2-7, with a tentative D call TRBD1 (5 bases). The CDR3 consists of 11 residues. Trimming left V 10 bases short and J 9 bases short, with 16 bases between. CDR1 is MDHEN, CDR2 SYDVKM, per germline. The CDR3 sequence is CAINSGNVQYF. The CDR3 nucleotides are TGTGCCATCAACTCAGGGAATGTGCAGTACTTC.

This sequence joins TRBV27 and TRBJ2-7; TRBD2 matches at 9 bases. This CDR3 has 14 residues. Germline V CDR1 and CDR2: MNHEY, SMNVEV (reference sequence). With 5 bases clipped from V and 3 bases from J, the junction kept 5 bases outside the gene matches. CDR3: CASSRLAVHYEQYF. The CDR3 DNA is TGTGCCAGCAGTCGACTAGCGGTACACTACGAGCAGTACTTC.

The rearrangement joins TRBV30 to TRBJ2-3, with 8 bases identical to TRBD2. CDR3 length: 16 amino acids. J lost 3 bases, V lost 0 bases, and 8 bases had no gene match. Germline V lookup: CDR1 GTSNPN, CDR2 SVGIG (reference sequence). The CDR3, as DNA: TGTGCCTGGAGTGTACTCGGGAGGGGGGAAACAGATACGCAGTATTTT. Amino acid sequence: CAWSVLGRGETDTQYF. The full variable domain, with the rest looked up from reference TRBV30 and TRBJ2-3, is SQTIHQWPATLVQPVGSPLSLECTVEGTSNPNLYWYRQAAGRGLQLLFYSVGIGQISSEVPQNLSASRPQDRQFILSSKKLLLSDSGFYLCAWSVLGRGETDTQYFGPGTRLTVL.

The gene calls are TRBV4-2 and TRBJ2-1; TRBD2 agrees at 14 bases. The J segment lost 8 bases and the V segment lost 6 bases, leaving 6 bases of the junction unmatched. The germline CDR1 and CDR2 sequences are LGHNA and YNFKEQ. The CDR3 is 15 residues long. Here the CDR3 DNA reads TGTGCCAGCAGGGGCGGACTAGCGGGAGGAGATGAGCAGTTCTTC. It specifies CASRGGLAGGDEQFF.

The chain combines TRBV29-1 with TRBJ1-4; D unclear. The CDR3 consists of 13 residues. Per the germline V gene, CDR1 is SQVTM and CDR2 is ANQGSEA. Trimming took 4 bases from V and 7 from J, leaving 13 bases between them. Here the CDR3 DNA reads TGCAGCGTTGCAGGCGGAGCGTCTGAAAAACTGTTTTTT. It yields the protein CSVAGGASEKLFF.